The source of this T cell receptor beta chain is a study of T cell repertoires in cytomegalovirus infection. Background on the study: Through public TCR beta signatures, both CMV infection and matching HLA type were indicated. Study-wide points: There were HLA-C-restricted CMV-specific TCR beta clonotypes dominating the ex vivo response. Pooled public TCR beta family frequency picked out CMV carriers with the relevant HLA.

This CDR3 comprises 15 residues. Trimming removed 3 bases from V and 3 bases from J; junction bases left unmatched: 6. The germline V gene encodes CDR1 SGHNT and CDR2 YENEEA. Notes on this clonotype: Its antigen is undetermined.

TCRdb re-called the reads through MiXCR, storing one row per CDR3 protein. The sample lists 630,000 or so distinct CDR3 sequences, roughly a quarter seen once, with 6.5% to 10% in the top ten. This rearrangement joins TRBV11-3 to TRBJ2-7; TRBD2 matches at 9 bases. The sequenced sample consisted of CD8+ T cells from PBMCs. This sequence was found in a human donor in good health (CMV status not recorded). Some clones in this sample may be carry-over from other donors' samples. The CDR3 protein is CASSFWAGGFYEQYF. DNA for the CDR3: TGTGCCAGCAGCTTCTGGGCGGGGGGGTTCTACGAGCAGTACTTC.